The subject of this entry is one T cell receptor (beta chain). Its antigen is as yet unknown. This sample is part of a study of OX40 agonist ivuxolimab in advanced cancers. Study background: Intravenous ivuxolimab was administered to patients every 2 weeks at 0.01 to 10 mg/kg. Earlier anti-PD-1, anti-PD-L1 or anti-CTLA-4 therapy was permitted; 40% had received some. Study-wide findings and caveats: The CD4+ and CD8+ T cells in the blood had expanded clonally by week 6 at 0.1 to 3.0 mg/kg.

This table comes from immunoSEQ multiplex PCR, and its TCRdb copy is limited to in-frame clones, with some not included. This table has about 27,000 clones, around 88% appearing once. Anyone with autoimmune disease history or systemic immunosuppression was excluded. The clonotype was recovered from an adult with an advanced solid tumor such as melanoma, head and neck, liver or kidney cancer. Here the sequenced sample was CD4+ or CD8+ T cells sorted from blood, taken in a trial of the OX40 agonist ivuxolimab.

The CDR3 region is CASSYSDSLYEQYF. The CDR3 coding sequence is TGTGCCAGCAGCTATTCCGACAGTCTCTACGAGCAGTACTTC. J is TRBJ2-7 and V is TRBV11-3; weak D call: TRBD1 (5 bases). The V gene's germline CDR1 is SGHNT and CDR2 YENEEA. Trimming cost V 4 bases and J 3 bases, with 13 bases left between them. The CDR3 is 14 amino acids.